This T cell receptor (beta chain) came from a study of blood T cell repertoires in COVID-19. The assay was immunoSEQ multiplex PCR, and TCRdb's table has in-frame clones only and misses some. This sample carries 50,000 to 55,000 clones, around 86% of them seen once, and the ten largest clones take about 2.5%. Sequenced material: peripheral blood. This sequence was found in a man older than 75 with acute or convalescent COVID-19.

The DNA for the CDR3 is TGTGCCAGCAGCCAGCTCCCGGGACAGGGGAATTCACCCCTCCACTTT. Protein product: CASSQLPGQGNSPLHF. V is TRBV7-6 and J is TRBJ1-6, with 10 bases aligning to TRBD1. This CDR3 has 16 residues. Per germline, CDR1 SGHVS and CDR2 FNYEAQ. V shed 5 bases and J 7 bases; nucleotides not matched to a gene: 8.